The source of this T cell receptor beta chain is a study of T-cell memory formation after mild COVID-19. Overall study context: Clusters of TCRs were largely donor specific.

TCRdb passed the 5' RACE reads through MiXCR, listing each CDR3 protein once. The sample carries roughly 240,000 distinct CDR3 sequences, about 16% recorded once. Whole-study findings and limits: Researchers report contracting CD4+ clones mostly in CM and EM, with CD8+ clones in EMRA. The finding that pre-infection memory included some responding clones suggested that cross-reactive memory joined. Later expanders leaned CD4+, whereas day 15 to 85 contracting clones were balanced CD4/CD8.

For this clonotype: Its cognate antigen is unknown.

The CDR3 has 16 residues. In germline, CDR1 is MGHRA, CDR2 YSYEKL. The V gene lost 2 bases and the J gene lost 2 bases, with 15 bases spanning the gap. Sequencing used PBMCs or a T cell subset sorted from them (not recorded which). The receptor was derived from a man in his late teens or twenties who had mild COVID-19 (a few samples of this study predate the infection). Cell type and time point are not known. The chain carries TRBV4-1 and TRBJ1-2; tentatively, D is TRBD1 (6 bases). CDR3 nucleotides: TGCGCCAGCAGCCAAAACGAACGGACAGTCAACTATGGCTACACCTTC. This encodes CASSQNERTVNYGYTF.